Listed below are T cell receptor beta chains from one sample, sequenced in a study of T cell responses to AZD1222 COVID-19 vaccine. Clones were sequenced by immunoSEQ multiplex PCR, and TCRdb holds only the in-frame ones, with some missing. This sample has over 45,000 clones, with about 91% found just once. This specimen was peripheral blood, taken 28 days after the second AZD1222 dose. These receptors came from an adult who received the AZD1222 COVID-19 vaccine. Each CDR3 is given with its conserved first and last residue. A D gene is named only where the DNA matches it firmly. The size of a clone is reported for some rows only, either as once, few or many, or as a class for expanded clones.

clone size,J gene,D gene,V gene,CDR3 DNA,CDR3 protein
.,TRBJ2-3,.,TRBV3-1/TRBV3-2,TGTGCCAGCAGCCGAGGGAGTTCTAGCACAGATACGCAGTATTTT,CASSRGSSSTDTQYF
.,TRBJ1-4,.,TRBV28,TGTGCCAGCAGTTTATGGAGGGGCGGTGAAAAACTGTTTTTT,CASSLWRGGEKLFF
.,TRBJ2-7,.,TRBV4-3,TGCGCCAGCAGCCAAGATTTGGGGGACCGGACCGAATTC,CASSQDLGDRTEF
.,TRBJ1-5,TRBD1,TRBV3-1/TRBV3-2,TGTGCCAGCAGCCAAGGTAAAGGACAGGCGGGCAATCAGCCCCAGCATTTT,CASSQGKGQAGNQPQHF
.,TRBJ1-2,.,TRBV27,TGTGCCAGCAGTTTAAGATGGGGTAACTATGGCTACACCTTC,CASSLRWGNYGYTF
.,TRBJ2-7,.,TRBV25-1,TGTGCCAGCAGTGACAGCCCTATGACCTACGAGCAGTACTTC,CASSDSPMTYEQYF
.,TRBJ1-2,TRBD1,TRBV5-1,TGCGCCAGCAGCCCCGAAGAGGGGGCTTATGGCTACACCTTC,CASSPEEGAYGYTF
.,TRBJ1-6,TRBD1,TRBV6-5,TGTGCCAGCATGAGACAGGGGGCTTGGAATTCACCCCTCCACTTT,CASMRQGAWNSPLHF
.,TRBJ1-2,.,TRBV7-9,TGTGCCAGCAGTCCGGTGGGGCGCTACTATGGCTACACCTTC,CASSPVGRYYGYTF
.,TRBJ2-2,.,TRBV29-1,TGCAGCGTTGAACCCCGTTCCACCGGGGAGCTGTTTTTT,CSVEPRSTGELFF
.,TRBJ2-7,TRBD2,TRBV7-2,TGTGCCAGCAGCTTAGTGGGAGCGGGGTCCTACGAGCAGTACTTC,CASSLVGAGSYEQYF
.,TRBJ2-7,.,TRBV27,TGTGCCAGCAGTCCTGGGCAATCCGACTACGAGCAGTACTTC,CASSPGQSDYEQYF
.,TRBJ2-6,.,TRBV6-5,TGTGCCAGCAGTAATCAGGGAGATGGGGCCAACGTCCTGACTTTC,CASSNQGDGANVLTF
.,TRBJ2-7,TRBD2,TRBV28,TGTGCCAGCACCAACGCGGCTAGCGGGTCCTACGAGCAGTACTTC,CASTNAASGSYEQYF
.,TRBJ2-2,TRBD1,TRBV6-1,TGTGCCAGCAGTGACAGGGGGATGCTCGCCACCGGGGAGCTGTTTTTT,CASSDRGMLATGELFF
.,TRBJ2-2,TRBD2,TRBV5-4,TGTGCCAGCAGCTTGGGGCGGGAGGTAGCGAACACCGGGGAGCTGTTTTTT,CASSLGREVANTGELFF
few,TRBJ1-5,TRBD1,TRBV6-1,TGTGCCAGCAGTGAACGACAGGGGGCTGTACAGCCCCAGCATTTT,CASSERQGAVQPQHF
.,TRBJ1-1,.,TRBV21-1,TGTGCCAGCACCAACAGGTACCAGACATGGAACACTGAAGCTTTCTTT,CASTNRYQTWNTEAFF
.,TRBJ1-2,TRBD1,TRBV6-5,TGTGCCAGCAGTTACTTGACAGGGGCGAACTATGGCTACACCTTC,CASSYLTGANYGYTF
.,TRBJ1-1,TRBD1,TRBV14,TGTGCCAGCAGCCAAAAGACAGGGGTAAAAGGAGTTTTCTTT,CASSQKTGVKGVFF
.,TRBJ1-1,TRBD1,TRBV27,TGTGCCAGCAGTTTATACCGGGGGACAGGGTATCGGACTGAAGCTTTCTTT,CASSLYRGTGYRTEAFF
.,TRBJ2-2,.,TRBV5-4,TGTGCCAGCAGCCCCCGAAACCCAACAGGGACCGGGGAGCTGTTTTTT,CASSPRNPTGTGELFF
.,TRBJ2-1,.,TRBV2,TGTGCCAGCAGTGAAGTATCGAGTTCCCTTATCAATGAGCAGTTCTTC,CASSEVSSSLINEQFF
.,TRBJ2-3,.,TRBV6-2/TRBV6-3,TGTGCCAGCAGTTACTCGAGGCTAGGTCGCGCAGATACGCAGTATTTT,CASSYSRLGRADTQYF
.,TRBJ2-1,.,TRBV28,TGTGCCAGCAGCTTCGCCTACAATGAGCAGTTCTTC,CASSFAYNEQFF
.,TRBJ2-1,.,TRBV13,TGTGCCAGCAGCTTAAGGGGCGGGGATGGGCAGTTCTTC,CASSLRGGDGQFF
.,TRBJ2-7,.,TRBV5-1,TGCGCCAGCAGCTTGGCCTACCAGAGCGAGCAGTACTTC,CASSLAYQSEQYF
.,TRBJ1-2,TRBD1,TRBV10-3,TGTGCCATCAGTGATAAGGGACAGAACTATGGCTACACCTTC,CAISDKGQNYGYTF
few,TRBJ1-5,.,TRBV2,TGTGCCAGCAGTGGGGAAGAGGGCAATCAGCCCCAGCATTTT,CASSGEEGNQPQHF
.,TRBJ2-7,.,TRBV29-1,TGCAGCGTGGCCCGGGACACCTACGAGCAGTACTTC,CSVARDTYEQYF
.,TRBJ2-3,.,TRBV2,TGTGCCAGCAGTGAAACCCCAGATACGCAGTATTTT,CASSETPDTQYF
.,TRBJ1-3,.,TRBV2,TGTGCCAGCAGTGGGGGTTCTGGAAACACCATATATTTT,CASSGGSGNTIYF
.,TRBJ2-2,.,TRBV10-3,TGTGCCATCAGTGAGTCTGCTACGAACACCGGGGAGCTGTTTTTT,CAISESATNTGELFF
once,TRBJ2-1,TRBD2,TRBV3-1/TRBV3-2,TGTGCCAGCAGCCACTCGCCGGGGGGAAATGAGCAGTTCTTC,CASSHSPGGNEQFF
once,TRBJ2-1,.,TRBV7-9,TGTGCCAGCAGCTCAGCCAATGAGCAGTTCTTC,CASSSANEQFF
.,TRBJ2-7,.,TRBV13,TGTGCCAGCAGCACTCGGACAGACCTGACGTCCTACGAGCAGTACTTC,CASSTRTDLTSYEQYF
.,TRBJ2-3,.,TRBV6-5,TGTGCCAGCAGGGCGCAGGGCTACGGGGCAGATACGCAGTATTTT,CASRAQGYGADTQYF
.,TRBJ2-5,.,TRBV27,TGTGCCAGCAGTTTATTCTATGTCGGGACGGCCGAGGAGACCCAGTACTTC,CASSLFYVGTAEETQYF
.,TRBJ1-5,.,TRBV4-3,TGCGCCAGCAGCCAAGTATGGAGGTCAAGCAATCAGCCCCAGCATTTT,CASSQVWRSSNQPQHF
.,TRBJ1-6,.,TRBV5-1,TGCGCCAGCAGTTCGGAGTATAATTCACCCCTCCACTTT,CASSSEYNSPLHF
.,TRBJ2-1,TRBD1,TRBV20-1,TGCAGTGCTAGTTCCGGCCAGGGGGTAATCGGGGAGCAGTTCTTC,CSASSGQGVIGEQFF
.,TRBJ2-7,TRBD1,TRBV29-1,TGCAGCGTTGAAGATGGGACAGGGTCCTACGAGCAGTACTTC,CSVEDGTGSYEQYF
.,TRBJ2-1,TRBD1,TRBV28,TGTGCCAGCAGTCAACGACAGGGCATCACCTACAATGAGCAGTTCTTC,CASSQRQGITYNEQFF
.,TRBJ2-7,.,TRBV12-3/TRBV12-4,TGTGCCAGCAGCCTAACAGGGACCTACGAGCAGTACTTC,CASSLTGTYEQYF
.,TRBJ1-1,.,TRBV11-2,TGTGCCAGCCGCCGGTTTATGGATAACACTGAAGCTTTCTTT,CASRRFMDNTEAFF
.,TRBJ2-7,.,TRBV14,TGTGCCAGCAGCCAAGGTAATGAGCAGTACTTC,CASSQGNEQYF
once,TRBJ1-6,.,TRBV4-2,TGTGCCAGCAGCCAAGGGGGACGGGCATCCTATAATTCACCCCTCCACTTT,CASSQGGRASYNSPLHF